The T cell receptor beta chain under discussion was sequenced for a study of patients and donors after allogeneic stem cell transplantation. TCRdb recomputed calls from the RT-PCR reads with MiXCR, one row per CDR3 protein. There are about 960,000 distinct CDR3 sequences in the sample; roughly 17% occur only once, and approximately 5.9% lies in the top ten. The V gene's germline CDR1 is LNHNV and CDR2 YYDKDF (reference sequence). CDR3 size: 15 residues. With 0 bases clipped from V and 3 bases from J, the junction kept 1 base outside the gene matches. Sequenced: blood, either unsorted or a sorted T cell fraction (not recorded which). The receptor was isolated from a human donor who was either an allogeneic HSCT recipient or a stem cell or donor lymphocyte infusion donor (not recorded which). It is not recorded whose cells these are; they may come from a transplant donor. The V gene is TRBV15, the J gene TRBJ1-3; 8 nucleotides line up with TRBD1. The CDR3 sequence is CATSRDRGLGNTIYF. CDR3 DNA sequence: TGTGCCACCAGCAGAGACAGGGGGCTTGGAAACACCATATATTTT.